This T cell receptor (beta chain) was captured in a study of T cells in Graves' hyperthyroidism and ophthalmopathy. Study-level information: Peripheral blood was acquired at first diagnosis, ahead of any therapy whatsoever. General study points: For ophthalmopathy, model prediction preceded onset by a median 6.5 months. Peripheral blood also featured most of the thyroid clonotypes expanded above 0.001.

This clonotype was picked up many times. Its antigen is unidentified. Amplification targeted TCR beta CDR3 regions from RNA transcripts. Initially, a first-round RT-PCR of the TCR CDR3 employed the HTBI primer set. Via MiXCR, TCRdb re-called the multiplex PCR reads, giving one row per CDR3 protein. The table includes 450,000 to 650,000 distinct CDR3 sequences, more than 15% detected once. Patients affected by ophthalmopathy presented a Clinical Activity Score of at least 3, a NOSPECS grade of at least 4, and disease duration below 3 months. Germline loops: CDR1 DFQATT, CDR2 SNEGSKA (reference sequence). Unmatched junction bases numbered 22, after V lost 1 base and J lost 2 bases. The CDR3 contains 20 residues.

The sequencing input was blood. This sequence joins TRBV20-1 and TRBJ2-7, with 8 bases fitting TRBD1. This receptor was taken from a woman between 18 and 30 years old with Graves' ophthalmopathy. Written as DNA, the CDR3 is TGCAGTGCTAGAGCCGGATCGGCCTACGGACAGGGACCGATGGCCTACGAGCAGTACTTC. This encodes CSARAGSAYGQGPMAYEQYF.